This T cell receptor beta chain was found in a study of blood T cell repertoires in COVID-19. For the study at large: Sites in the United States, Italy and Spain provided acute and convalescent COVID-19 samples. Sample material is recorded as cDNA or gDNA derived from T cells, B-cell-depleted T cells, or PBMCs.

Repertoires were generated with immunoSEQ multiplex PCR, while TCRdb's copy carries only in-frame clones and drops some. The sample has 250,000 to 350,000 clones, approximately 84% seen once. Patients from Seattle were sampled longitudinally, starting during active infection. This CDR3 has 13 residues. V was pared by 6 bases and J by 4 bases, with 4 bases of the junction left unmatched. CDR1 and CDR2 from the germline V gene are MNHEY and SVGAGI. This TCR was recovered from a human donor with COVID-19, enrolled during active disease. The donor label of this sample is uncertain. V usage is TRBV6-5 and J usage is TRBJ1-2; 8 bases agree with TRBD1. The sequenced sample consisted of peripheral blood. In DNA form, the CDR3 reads TGTGCCAGCAGAAGACAGGGGTCCTATGGCTACACCTTC. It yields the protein CASRRQGSYGYTF.